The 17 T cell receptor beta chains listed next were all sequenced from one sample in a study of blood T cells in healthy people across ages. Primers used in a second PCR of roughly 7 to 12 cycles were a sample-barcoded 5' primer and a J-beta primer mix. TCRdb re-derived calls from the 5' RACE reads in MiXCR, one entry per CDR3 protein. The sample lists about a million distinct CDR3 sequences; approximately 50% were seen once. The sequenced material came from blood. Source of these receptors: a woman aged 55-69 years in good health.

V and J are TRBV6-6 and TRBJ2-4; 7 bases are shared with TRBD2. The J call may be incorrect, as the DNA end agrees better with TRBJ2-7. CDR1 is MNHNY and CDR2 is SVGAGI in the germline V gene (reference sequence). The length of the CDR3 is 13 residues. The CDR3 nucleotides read TGTGCCAGCAACCGGGGGGATGCCTACGAGCAGTACTTC. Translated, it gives CASNRGDAYEQYF.

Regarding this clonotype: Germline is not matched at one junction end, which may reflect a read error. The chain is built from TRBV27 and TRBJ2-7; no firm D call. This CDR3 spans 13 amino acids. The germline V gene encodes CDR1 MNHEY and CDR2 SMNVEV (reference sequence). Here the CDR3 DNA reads TGTGTCAGCAGCCCAAATCCGCTCCATGAGCAGTACTTC. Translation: CVSSPNPLHEQYF.

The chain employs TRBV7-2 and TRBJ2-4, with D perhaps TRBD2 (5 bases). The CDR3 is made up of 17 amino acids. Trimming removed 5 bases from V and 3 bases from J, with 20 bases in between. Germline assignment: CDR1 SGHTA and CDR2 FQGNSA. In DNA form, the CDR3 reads TGTGCCAGCAGCCCACGAGGGCTAGCCTCCTACAAAAACATTCAGTACTTC. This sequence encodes CASSPRGLASYKNIQYF. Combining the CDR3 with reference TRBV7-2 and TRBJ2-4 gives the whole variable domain GAGVSQSPSNKVTEKGKDVELRCDPISGHTALYWYRQSLGQGLEFLIYFQGNSAPDKSGLPSDRFSAERTGGSVSTLTIQRTQQEDSAVYLCASSPRGLASYKNIQYFGAGTRLSVL.

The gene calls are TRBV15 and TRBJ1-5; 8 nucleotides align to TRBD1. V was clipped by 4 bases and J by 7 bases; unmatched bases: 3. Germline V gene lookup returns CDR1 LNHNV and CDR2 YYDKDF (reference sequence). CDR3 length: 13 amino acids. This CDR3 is CATSKDREQPQHF. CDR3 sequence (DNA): TGTGCCACCAGCAAGGACAGGGAGCAGCCCCAGCATTTT.

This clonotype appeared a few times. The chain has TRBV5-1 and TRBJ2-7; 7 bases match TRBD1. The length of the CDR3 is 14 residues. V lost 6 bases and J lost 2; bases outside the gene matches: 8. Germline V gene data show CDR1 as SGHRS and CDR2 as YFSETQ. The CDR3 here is CASTRDSPPYEQYF. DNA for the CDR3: TGCGCCAGCACTAGGGACAGCCCACCCTACGAGCAGTACTTC.

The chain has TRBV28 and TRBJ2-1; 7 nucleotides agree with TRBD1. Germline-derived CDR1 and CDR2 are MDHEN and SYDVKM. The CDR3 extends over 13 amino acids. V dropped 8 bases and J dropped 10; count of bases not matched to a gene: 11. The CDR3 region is CASGQDSRYEQFF. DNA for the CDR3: TGTGCCAGCGGACAGGACTCACGCTACGAGCAGTTCTTC.

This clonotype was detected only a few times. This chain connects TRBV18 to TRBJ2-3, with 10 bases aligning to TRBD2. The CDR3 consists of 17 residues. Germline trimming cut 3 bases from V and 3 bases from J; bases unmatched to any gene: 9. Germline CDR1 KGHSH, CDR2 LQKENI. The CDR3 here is CASSPGLAGGTTDTQYF. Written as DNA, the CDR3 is TGTGCCAGCTCACCGGGTTTAGCGGGAGGAACTACAGATACGCAGTATTTT. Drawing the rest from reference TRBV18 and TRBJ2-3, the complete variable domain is NAGVMQNPRHLVRRRGQEARLRCSPMKGHSHVYWYRQLPEEGLKFMVYLQKENIIDESGMPKERFSAEFPKEGPSILRIQQVVRGDSAAYFCASSPGLAGGTTDTQYFGPGTRLTVL.

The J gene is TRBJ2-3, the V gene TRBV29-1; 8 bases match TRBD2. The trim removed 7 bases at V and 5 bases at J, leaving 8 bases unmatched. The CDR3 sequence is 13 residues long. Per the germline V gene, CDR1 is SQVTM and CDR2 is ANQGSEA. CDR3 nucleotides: TGCAGCGGGGGGGCGGGGGGCAGAGATACGCAGTATTTT. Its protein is CSGGAGGRDTQYF.

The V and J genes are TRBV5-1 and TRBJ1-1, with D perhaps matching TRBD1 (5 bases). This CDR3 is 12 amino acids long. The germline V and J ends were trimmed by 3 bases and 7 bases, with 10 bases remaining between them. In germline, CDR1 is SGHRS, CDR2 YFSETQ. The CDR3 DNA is TGCGCCAGCAGCTGGCAGGGTGATGAAGCTTTCTTT. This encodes CASSWQGDEAFF.

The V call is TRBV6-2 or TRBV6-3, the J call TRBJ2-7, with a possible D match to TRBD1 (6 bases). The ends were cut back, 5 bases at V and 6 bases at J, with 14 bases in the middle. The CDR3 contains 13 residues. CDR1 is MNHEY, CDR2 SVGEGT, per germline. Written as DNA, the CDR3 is TGTGCCAGCAGTGACTTGACAGGCTCCGAGCAGTACTTC. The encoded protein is CASSDLTGSEQYF.

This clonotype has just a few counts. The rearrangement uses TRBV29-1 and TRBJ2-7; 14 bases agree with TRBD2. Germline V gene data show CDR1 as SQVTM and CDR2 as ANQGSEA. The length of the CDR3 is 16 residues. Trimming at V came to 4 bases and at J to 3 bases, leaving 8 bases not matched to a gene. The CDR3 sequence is CSVVPTSGRVNYEQYF. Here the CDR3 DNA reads TGCAGCGTTGTCCCGACTAGCGGGAGGGTTAACTACGAGCAGTACTTC.

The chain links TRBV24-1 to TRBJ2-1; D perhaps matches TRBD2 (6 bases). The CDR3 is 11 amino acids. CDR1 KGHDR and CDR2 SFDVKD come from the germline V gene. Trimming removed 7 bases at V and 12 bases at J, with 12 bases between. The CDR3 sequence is CATSEGGAQFF. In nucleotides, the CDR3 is TGTGCCACCAGCGAGGGAGGTGCGCAGTTCTTC.

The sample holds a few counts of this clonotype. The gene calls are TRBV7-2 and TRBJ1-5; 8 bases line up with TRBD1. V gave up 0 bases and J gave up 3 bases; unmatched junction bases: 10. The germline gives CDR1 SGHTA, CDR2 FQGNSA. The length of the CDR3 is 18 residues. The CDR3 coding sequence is TGTGCCAGCAGCTTAGCCCTGACAGGGGTCGGTGTCAATCAGCCCCAGCATTTT. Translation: CASSLALTGVGVNQPQHF.

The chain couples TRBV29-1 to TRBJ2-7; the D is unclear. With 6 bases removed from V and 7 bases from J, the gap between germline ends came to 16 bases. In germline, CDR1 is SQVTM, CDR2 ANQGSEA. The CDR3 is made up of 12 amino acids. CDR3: CSVDKSYNEQYF. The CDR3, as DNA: TGCAGCGTCGACAAGTCCTACAATGAGCAGTACTTC.

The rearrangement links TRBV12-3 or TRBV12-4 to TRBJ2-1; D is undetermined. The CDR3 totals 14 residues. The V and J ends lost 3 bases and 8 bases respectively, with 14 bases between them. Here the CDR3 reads CASSFEDNGDEQFF. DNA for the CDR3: TGTGCCAGCAGTTTCGAGGATAACGGAGATGAGCAGTTCTTC.

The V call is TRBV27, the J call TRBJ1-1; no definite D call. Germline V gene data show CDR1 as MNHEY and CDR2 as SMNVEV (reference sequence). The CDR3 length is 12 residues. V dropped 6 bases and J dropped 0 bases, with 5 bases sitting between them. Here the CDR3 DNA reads TGTGCCAGCAGAGGATTGAACACTGAAGCTTTCTTT. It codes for CASRGLNTEAFF.

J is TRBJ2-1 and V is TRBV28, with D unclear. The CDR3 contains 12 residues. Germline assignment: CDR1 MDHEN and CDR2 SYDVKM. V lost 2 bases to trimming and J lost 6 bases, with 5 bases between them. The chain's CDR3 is CASSLGFNEQFF. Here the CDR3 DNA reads TGTGCCAGCAGTTTAGGGTTCAATGAGCAGTTCTTC.